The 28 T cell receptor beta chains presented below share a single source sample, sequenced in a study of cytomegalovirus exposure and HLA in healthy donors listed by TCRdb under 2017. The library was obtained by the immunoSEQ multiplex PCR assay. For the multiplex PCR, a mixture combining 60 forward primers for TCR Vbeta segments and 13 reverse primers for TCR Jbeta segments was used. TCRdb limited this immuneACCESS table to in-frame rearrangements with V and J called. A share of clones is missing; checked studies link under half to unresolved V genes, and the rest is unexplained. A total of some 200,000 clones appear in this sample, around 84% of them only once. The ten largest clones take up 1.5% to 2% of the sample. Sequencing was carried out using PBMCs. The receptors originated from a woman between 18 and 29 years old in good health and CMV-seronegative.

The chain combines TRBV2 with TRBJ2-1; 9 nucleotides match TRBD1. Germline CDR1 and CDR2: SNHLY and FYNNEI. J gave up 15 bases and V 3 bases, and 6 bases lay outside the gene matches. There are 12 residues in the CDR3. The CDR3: CASSEGTGKRFF. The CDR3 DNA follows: TGTGCCAGCAGTGAGGGGACAGGGAAACGGTTCTTC.

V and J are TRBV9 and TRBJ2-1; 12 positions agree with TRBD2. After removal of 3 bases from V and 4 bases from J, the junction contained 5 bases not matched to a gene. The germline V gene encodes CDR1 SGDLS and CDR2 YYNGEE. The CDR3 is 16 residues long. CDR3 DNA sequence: TGTGCCAGCAGCGCCTTCACTAGCGGGAGGTACAATGAGCAGTTCTTC. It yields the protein CASSAFTSGRYNEQFF. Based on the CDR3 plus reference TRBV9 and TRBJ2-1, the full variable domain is DSGVTQTPKHLITATGQRVTLRCSPRSGDLSVYWYQQSLDQGLQFLIQYYNGEERAKGNILERFSAQQFPDLHSELNLSSLELGDSALYFCASSAFTSGRYNEQFFGPGTRLTVL.

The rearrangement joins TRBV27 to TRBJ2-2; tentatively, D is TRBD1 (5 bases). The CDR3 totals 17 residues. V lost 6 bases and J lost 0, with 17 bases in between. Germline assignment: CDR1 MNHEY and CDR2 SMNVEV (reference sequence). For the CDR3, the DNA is TGTGCCAGCAGCCCCTGGGGCAGGGCCTCGAACACCGGGGAGCTGTTTTTT. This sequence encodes CASSPWGRASNTGELFF.

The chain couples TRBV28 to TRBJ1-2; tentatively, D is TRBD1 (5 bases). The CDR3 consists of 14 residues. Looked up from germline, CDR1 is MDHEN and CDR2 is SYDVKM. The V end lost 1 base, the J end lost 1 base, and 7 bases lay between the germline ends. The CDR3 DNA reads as TGTGCCAGCAGTTTATTCCAGGGTAACTATGGCTACACCTTC. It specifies CASSLFQGNYGYTF.

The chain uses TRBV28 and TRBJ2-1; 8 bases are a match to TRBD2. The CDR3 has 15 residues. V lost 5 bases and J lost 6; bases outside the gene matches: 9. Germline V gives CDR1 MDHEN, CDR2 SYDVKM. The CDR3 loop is CASSAGTRGVNEQFF. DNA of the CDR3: TGTGCCAGCAGTGCCGGGACTAGGGGAGTCAATGAGCAGTTCTTC. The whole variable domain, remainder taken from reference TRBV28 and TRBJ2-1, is DVKVTQSSRYLVKRTGEKVFLECVQDMDHENMFWYRQDPGLGLRLIYFSYDVKMKEKGDIPEGYSVSREKKERFSLILESASTNQTSMYLCASSAGTRGVNEQFFGPGTRLTVL.

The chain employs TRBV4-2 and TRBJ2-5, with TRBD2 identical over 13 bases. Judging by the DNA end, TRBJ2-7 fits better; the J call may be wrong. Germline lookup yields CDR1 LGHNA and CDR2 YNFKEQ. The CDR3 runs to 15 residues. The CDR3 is CASSLWTSGSYEQYF. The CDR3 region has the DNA TGTGCCAGCAGCCTGTGGACTAGCGGGAGCTACGAGCAGTACTTC.

The CDR3 loop reads CASSRGGNTEAFF. The CDR3 nucleotides read TGTGCCAGCAGTCGGGGGGGGAACACTGAAGCTTTCTTT. The V and J genes are TRBV6-5 and TRBJ1-1, with D perhaps matching TRBD1 (5 bases). The V gene lost 5 bases and the J gene lost 1 base, with 8 bases spanning the gap. This CDR3 has 13 residues. Germline V CDR1 and CDR2: MNHEY, SVGAGI.

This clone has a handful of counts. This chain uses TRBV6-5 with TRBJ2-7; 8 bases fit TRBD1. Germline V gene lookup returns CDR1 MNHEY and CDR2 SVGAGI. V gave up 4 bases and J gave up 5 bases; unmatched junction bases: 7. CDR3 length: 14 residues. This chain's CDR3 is CASSFGGQAHEQYF. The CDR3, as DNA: TGTGCCAGCAGTTTTGGGGGACAGGCCCACGAGCAGTACTTC.

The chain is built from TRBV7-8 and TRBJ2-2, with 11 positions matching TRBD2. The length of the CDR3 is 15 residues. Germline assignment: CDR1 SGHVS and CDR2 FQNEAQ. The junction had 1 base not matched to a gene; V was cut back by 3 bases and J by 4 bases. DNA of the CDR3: TGTGCCAGCAGCTTCGGGACTAGCGGCACCGGGGAGCTGTTTTTT. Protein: CASSFGTSGTGELFF.

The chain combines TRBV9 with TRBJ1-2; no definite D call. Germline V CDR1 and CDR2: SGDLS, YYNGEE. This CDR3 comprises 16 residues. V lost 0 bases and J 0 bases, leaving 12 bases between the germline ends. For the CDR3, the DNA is TGTGCCAGCAGCGTAGCTGACACCAGTTCTAACTATGGCTACACCTTC. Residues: CASSVADTSSNYGYTF.

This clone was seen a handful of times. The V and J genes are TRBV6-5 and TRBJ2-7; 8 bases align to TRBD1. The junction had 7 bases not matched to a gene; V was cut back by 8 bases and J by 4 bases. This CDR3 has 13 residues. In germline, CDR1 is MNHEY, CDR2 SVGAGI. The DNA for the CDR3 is TGTGCCAGCGTCCGGACAGGGTGGTACGAGCAGTACGTC. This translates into CASVRTGWYEQYV.

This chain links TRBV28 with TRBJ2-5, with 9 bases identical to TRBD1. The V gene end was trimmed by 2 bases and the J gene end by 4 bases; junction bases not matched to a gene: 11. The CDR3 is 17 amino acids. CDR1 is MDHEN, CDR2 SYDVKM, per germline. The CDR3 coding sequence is TGTGCCAGCAGTTTAGAGGGGGGGACAGGGATGGCAGAGACCCAGTACTTC. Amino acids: CASSLEGGTGMAETQYF.

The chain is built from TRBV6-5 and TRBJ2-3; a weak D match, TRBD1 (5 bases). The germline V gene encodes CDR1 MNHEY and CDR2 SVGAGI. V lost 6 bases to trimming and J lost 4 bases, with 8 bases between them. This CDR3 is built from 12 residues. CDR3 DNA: TGTGCCAGCAGGGACAATGCAGATACGCAGTATTTT. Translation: CASRDNADTQYF.

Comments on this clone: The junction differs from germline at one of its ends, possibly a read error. CDR3 in DNA: TGTGCCAGCAGCTTGGCAGGGGATCGGTCAGCCATCTTC. It specifies CASSLAGDRSAIF. V is TRBV5-8 and J is TRBJ1-2, with a tentative D call TRBD1 (6 bases). The CDR3 is made up of 13 amino acids. Germline CDR1 is SGHTS and CDR2 is YDEGEE.

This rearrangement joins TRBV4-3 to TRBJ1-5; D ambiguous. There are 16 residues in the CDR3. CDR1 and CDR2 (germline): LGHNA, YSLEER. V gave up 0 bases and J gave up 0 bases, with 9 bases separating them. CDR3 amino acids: CASSQDLAYSNQPQHF. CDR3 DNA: TGCGCCAGCAGCCAAGATCTAGCATATAGCAATCAGCCCCAGCATTTT.

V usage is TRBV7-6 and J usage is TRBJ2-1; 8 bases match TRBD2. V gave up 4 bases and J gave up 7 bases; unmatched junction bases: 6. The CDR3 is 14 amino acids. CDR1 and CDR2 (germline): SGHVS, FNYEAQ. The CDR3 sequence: CASSSGGGINEQFF. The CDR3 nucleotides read TGTGCCAGCAGCTCCGGGGGGGGGATAAATGAGCAGTTCTTC.

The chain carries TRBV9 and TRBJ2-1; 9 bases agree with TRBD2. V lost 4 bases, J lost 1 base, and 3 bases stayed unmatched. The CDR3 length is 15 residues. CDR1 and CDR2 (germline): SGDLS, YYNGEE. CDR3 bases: TGTGCCAGCAGCATTCTAGCGGGGTCCTACAATGAGCAGTTCTTC. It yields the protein CASSILAGSYNEQFF.

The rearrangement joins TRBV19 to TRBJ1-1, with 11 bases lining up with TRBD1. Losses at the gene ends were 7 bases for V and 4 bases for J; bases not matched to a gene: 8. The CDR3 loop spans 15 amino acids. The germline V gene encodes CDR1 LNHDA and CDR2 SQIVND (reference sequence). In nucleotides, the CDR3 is TGTGCCAGTAACCAAGGACAGGGGGCGGGCACTGAAGCTTTCTTT. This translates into CASNQGQGAGTEAFF.

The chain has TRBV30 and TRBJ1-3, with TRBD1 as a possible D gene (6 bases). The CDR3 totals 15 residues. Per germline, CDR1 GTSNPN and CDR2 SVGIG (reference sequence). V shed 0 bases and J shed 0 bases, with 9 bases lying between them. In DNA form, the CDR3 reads TGTGCCTGGAGTGTAAACAGGGACTCTGGAAACACCATATATTTT. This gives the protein CAWSVNRDSGNTIYF.

CDR3 region: CAWNGEMLNSPLHF. The CDR3 DNA is TGTGCCTGGAACGGAGAGATGTTGAATTCACCCCTCCACTTT. The chain employs TRBV30 and TRBJ1-6; D uncertain. The CDR3 covers 14 residues. Germline assignment: CDR1 GTSNPN and CDR2 SVGIG (reference sequence). V was cut by 4 bases and J by 7 bases, with 14 bases left in between.

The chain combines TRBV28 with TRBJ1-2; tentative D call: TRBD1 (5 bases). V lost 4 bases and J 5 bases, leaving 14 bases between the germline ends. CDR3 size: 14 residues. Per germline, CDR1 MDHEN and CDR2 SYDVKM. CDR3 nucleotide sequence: TGTGCCAGCAGTTCACCACAGGAACATTATGGCTACACCTTC. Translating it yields CASSSPQEHYGYTF.

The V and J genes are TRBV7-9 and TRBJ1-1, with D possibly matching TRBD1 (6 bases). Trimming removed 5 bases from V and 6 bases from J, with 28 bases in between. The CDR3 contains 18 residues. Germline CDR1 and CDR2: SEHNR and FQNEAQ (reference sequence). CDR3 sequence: CASSVEPHRDEWRPEAFF. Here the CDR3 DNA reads TGTGCCAGCAGCGTAGAGCCTCACAGGGATGAGTGGCGGCCTGAAGCTTTCTTT. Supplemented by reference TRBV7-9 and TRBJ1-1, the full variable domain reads DTGVSQNPRHKITKRGQNVTFRCDPISEHNRLYWYRQTLGQGPEFLTYFQNEAQLEKSRLLSDRFSAERPKGSFSTLEIQRTEQGDSAMYLCASSVEPHRDEWRPEAFFGQGTRLTVV.

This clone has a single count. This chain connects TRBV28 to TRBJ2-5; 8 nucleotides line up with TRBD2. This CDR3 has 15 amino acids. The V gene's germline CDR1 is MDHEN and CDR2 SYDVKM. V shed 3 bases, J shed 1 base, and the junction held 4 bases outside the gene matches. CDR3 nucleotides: TGTGCCAGCAGTTTCTGGCGGGAGGTCCAAGAGACCCAGTACTTC. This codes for CASSFWREVQETQYF.

The CDR3 coding sequence is TGTGCCAGTAGTATCTGGACAGCAACAACTAATGAAAAACTGTTTTTT. As protein: CASSIWTATTNEKLFF. The rearrangement uses TRBV19 and TRBJ1-4; D may be TRBD1 (6 bases). The CDR3 runs to 16 residues. V lost 3 bases and J 0 bases, leaving 11 bases between the germline ends. The germline gives CDR1 LNHDA, CDR2 SQIVND (reference sequence). Based on the CDR3 plus reference TRBV19 and TRBJ1-4, the full variable domain is DGGITQSPKYLFRKEGQNVTLSCEQNLNHDAMYWYRQDPGQGLRLIYYSQIVNDFQKGDIAEGYSVSREKKESFPLTVTSAQKNPTAFYLCASSIWTATTNEKLFFGSGTQLSVL.

DNA of the CDR3: TGTGCCAGCTCCGCGGGACAGGGCTGGGATGAGCAGTTCTTC. Amino acids: CASSAGQGWDEQFF. V and J are TRBV6-5 and TRBJ2-1; 9 bases align to TRBD1. The CDR3 runs 14 residues. The germline gives CDR1 MNHEY, CDR2 SVGAGI. Trimming at V came to 8 bases and at J to 8 bases, leaving 10 bases not matched to a gene.

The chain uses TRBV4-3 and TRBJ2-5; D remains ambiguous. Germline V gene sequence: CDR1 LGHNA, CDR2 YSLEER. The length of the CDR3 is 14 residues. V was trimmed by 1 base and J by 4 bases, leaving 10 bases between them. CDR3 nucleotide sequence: TGCGCCAGCAGCCAAGTTTTCTTCCTAGAGACCCAGTACTTC. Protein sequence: CASSQVFFLETQYF.

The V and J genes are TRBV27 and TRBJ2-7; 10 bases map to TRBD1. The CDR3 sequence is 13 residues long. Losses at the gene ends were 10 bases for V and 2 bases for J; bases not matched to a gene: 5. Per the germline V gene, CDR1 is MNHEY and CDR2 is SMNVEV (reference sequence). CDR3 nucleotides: TGTGCCACGGGGACAGGGGAGGCCTACGAGCAGTACTTC. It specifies CATGTGEAYEQYF.

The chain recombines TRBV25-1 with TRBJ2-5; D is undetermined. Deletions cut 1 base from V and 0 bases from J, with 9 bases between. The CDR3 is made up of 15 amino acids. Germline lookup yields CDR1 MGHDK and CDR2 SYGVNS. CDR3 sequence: CASSELLTDQETQYF. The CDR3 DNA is TGTGCCAGCAGTGAATTATTAACAGACCAAGAGACCCAGTACTTC.